The present T cell receptor beta chain was sequenced within a study of identical twins. Study outcomes and limitations: Cord blood's abundant beta clonotypes had fewer insertions, unlike memory repertoires. Invariant populations such as MAIT and iNKT cells could partly muddle zero-insertion analyses.

This clonotype was seen more than once but under ten times. Its antigen is unidentified. cDNA carried unique molecular identifiers, and a universal primer site was added by template switching. MiXCR, applied by TCRdb to the 5' RACE reads, yields one record per CDR3 protein. Among nearly 250,000 distinct CDR3 sequences listed, roughly 7% were seen once. This sample also appeared in a second study, on yellow fever vaccine responses in identical twins. That study adds: Vaccine-induced T cell responses in twins were reportedly observed to appear partly convergent, partly personalized.

The sample comprised memory (CD45RO+) T cells sorted from blood. This TCR came from a young woman in good health.

CDR3 protein: CASSRLGQGSEQYV. The CDR3 DNA follows: TGTGCCAGCTCACGTCTCGGACAGGGCAGCGAGCAGTACGTC. The V and J genes are TRBV18 and TRBJ2-7, with TRBD1 matching over 8 bases. This CDR3 is built from 14 residues. CDR1 and CDR2 (germline): KGHSH, LQKENI. V lost 4 bases to trimming and J lost 6 bases; unmatched junction nucleotides: 8.